These T cell receptor beta chains were read from a single sample in a study of CXCR3-negative and CXCR3-positive naive CD8 T cells. TCRdb re-called the 5' RACE reads; every CDR3 protein appears as one record, without DNA. The sample holds over 150,000 distinct CDR3 sequences. Sequencing was carried out using naive CXCR3+ CD8+ T cells from blood. Receptors originate from a human donor in good health. Some clones in this sample may be carry-over from other donors' samples. The CDR3 runs from the conserved cysteine through the conserved F or W.

J gene: TRBJ2-7; V gene: TRBV29-1; CDR3 protein: CSVEGSGYEQYF
J gene: TRBJ2-7; V gene: TRBV5-1; CDR3 protein: CASSWGTGTYEQYF
J gene: TRBJ1-1; V gene: TRBV7-9; CDR3 protein: CASLGGTEAFF
J gene: TRBJ2-7; V gene: TRBV11-2; CDR3 protein: CASSLFGGPYEQYF
J gene: TRBJ2-7; V gene: TRBV7-9; CDR3 protein: CASSPSSSSYEQYF
J gene: TRBJ2-1; V gene: TRBV6-4; CDR3 protein: CASSGLAGNNEQFF
J gene: TRBJ2-1; V gene: TRBV5-1; CDR3 protein: CASSLSTVGYEQFF
J gene: TRBJ2-2; V gene: TRBV10-1; CDR3 protein: CASSPTGPELFF
J gene: TRBJ2-1; V gene: TRBV7-3; CDR3 protein: CASRAWAGNNEQFF
J gene: TRBJ2-7; V gene: TRBV7-6; CDR3 protein: CASSPAVGYEQYF
J gene: TRBJ2-7; V gene: TRBV6-7; CDR3 protein: CASYRDRDYEQYF
J gene: TRBJ2-3; V gene: TRBV29-1; CDR3 protein: CSVEERTSGPTDTQYF
J gene: TRBJ2-1; V gene: TRBV19; CDR3 protein: CASNPAGGNYNEQFF
J gene: TRBJ2-5; V gene: TRBV5-1; CDR3 protein: CASSFRQGRETQYF
J gene: TRBJ2-5; V gene: TRBV12-3/TRBV12-4; CDR3 protein: CASSPSGNQETQYF
J gene: TRBJ1-1; V gene: TRBV5-1; CDR3 protein: CASSPGTDLLPEAFF
J gene: TRBJ2-6; V gene: TRBV6-5; CDR3 protein: CASSSVPGSGGANVLTF
J gene: TRBJ2-7; V gene: TRBV27; CDR3 protein: CASSTPTLYSYEQYF
J gene: TRBJ2-1; V gene: TRBV24-1; CDR3 protein: CATSDSKYNEQFF
J gene: TRBJ2-5; V gene: TRBV5-6; CDR3 protein: CASSLEGPRGETQYF
J gene: TRBJ2-7; V gene: TRBV10-3; CDR3 protein: CAIHRDTDYEQYF
J gene: TRBJ2-7; V gene: TRBV20-1; CDR3 protein: CSATPLRAPSYEQYF
J gene: TRBJ2-5; V gene: TRBV6-6; CDR3 protein: CAAGDHMETQYF
J gene: TRBJ2-1; V gene: TRBV5-1; CDR3 protein: CASSWRDSSYNEQFF
J gene: TRBJ1-3; V gene: TRBV28; CDR3 protein: CASSLYGTDSGNTIYF
J gene: TRBJ2-4; V gene: TRBV27; CDR3 protein: CASSSLSGAPHRYF
J gene: TRBJ2-7; V gene: TRBV15; CDR3 protein: CATSNTGYEQYF
J gene: TRBJ1-1; V gene: TRBV6-6; CDR3 protein: CASSYGMVWAMNTEAFF
J gene: TRBJ1-5; V gene: TRBV13; CDR3 protein: CASSPGPWRPQHF
J gene: TRBJ2-1; V gene: TRBV7-3; CDR3 protein: CASSITGVDEQFF
J gene: TRBJ2-7; V gene: TRBV7-2; CDR3 protein: CASSLVPERLYDEQYF
J gene: TRBJ2-1; V gene: TRBV11-2; CDR3 protein: CASSPGVHEQFF
J gene: TRBJ2-1; V gene: TRBV28; CDR3 protein: CASSGPGQVLRGAVPKQFF
J gene: TRBJ1-2; V gene: TRBV6-5; CDR3 protein: CASSYSARSRGYTF
J gene: TRBJ2-3; V gene: TRBV4-1; CDR3 protein: CASSRTTDTQYF
J gene: TRBJ1-1; V gene: TRBV7-9; CDR3 protein: CASSPPGVQMNTEAFF
J gene: TRBJ1-1; V gene: TRBV10-1; CDR3 protein: CASGVPKGTETFF